Listed here are 9 T cell receptor beta chains from one sample, sequenced in a study of blood T cell repertoires in COVID-19. Measured with immunoSEQ multiplex PCR; TCRdb has only the in-frame clones, and not every one. Of approximately 230,000 clones listed, 85% to 90% were seen once; the top ten hold 3.5% to 4.5%. The specimen sequenced was PBMCs or T cells enriched from blood (not recorded which). The receptors here all came from a woman aged 25 to 39 who had recovered from COVID-19.

The gene calls are TRBV28 and TRBJ1-2, with D perhaps TRBD1 (5 bases). There are 13 residues in the CDR3. The germline gives CDR1 MDHEN, CDR2 SYDVKM. V was pared by 6 bases and J by 6 bases, with 14 bases between. CDR3 DNA: TGTGCCAGCAGCTACCAAAACAGGAATGGCTACACCTTC. Translated: CASSYQNRNGYTF.

This chain uses TRBV28 with TRBJ1-6; D is ambiguous. This CDR3 is built from 17 residues. Germline V CDR1 and CDR2: MDHEN, SYDVKM. Trimming removed 6 bases from V and 4 bases from J, with 19 bases in between. Here the CDR3 reads CASRPTPGTGYNSPLHF. In DNA, the CDR3 is TGTGCCAGCAGGCCTACCCCCGGTACGGGTTATAATTCACCCCTCCACTTT.

The V gene is TRBV19, the J gene TRBJ1-1, with 9 bases that match TRBD1. Losses at the gene ends were 5 bases for V and 4 bases for J; bases not matched to a gene: 17. Per the germline V gene, CDR1 is LNHDA and CDR2 is SQIVND (reference sequence). This CDR3 comprises 18 residues. The CDR3 sequence is CASSSGPGQGEYGTEAFF. CDR3 bases: TGTGCCAGTAGTTCCGGGCCGGGACAGGGTGAATATGGCACTGAAGCTTTCTTT.

The rearrangement uses TRBV2 and TRBJ1-4; possible D gene TRBD1, 5 bases. Trimming pared 5 bases from V and 4 bases from J, leaving 11 bases between. The CDR3 spans 14 residues. Per the germline V gene, CDR1 is SNHLY and CDR2 is FYNNEI. The chain's CDR3 is CASSLDRFNEKLFF. CDR3 bases: TGTGCCAGCAGTCTCGACAGATTTAATGAAAAACTGTTTTTT.

DNA for the CDR3: TGTGCCAGCAGCGAAGGGGGGGGAGTGAACACTGAAGCTTTCTTT. It codes for CASSEGGGVNTEAFF. J is TRBJ1-1 and V is TRBV9; a weak D match, TRBD1 (6 bases). From germline, CDR1 is SGDLS and CDR2 YYNGEE. The V gene lost 3 bases and the J gene lost 0 bases, with 12 bases spanning the gap. CDR3 size: 15 residues.

V is TRBV19 and J is TRBJ1-4, with TRBD1 matching over 8 bases. The J segment lost 6 bases and the V segment lost 10 bases, leaving 10 bases of the junction unmatched. The CDR3 runs 14 residues. CDR1 and CDR2 from the germline V gene are LNHDA and SQIVND (reference sequence). The CDR3 region has the DNA TGTGCCACTGCGCGGGGACAGGTTGATGAAAAACTGTTTTTT. It translates to CATARGQVDEKLFF.

This chain joins TRBV2 and TRBJ1-5; 7 bases line up with TRBD1. CDR1 and CDR2 (germline): SNHLY, FYNNEI. Trimming cost V 7 bases and J 0 bases; bases outside gene matches: 6. The CDR3 totals 15 residues. The chain's CDR3 is CASMIGQVSNQPQHF. The DNA of the CDR3 is TGTGCCAGCATGATAGGACAGGTTAGCAATCAGCCCCAGCATTTT.

The chain is built from TRBV7-9 and TRBJ2-7; possible D gene TRBD1, 6 bases. V was clipped by 8 bases and J by 3 bases, with 20 bases between them. Germline CDR1 is SEHNR and CDR2 is FQNEAQ (reference sequence). The CDR3 has 15 amino acids. CDR3 sequence reads: CASALTGQMGYEQYF. CDR3 in DNA: TGTGCCAGCGCCTTGACCGGACAGATGGGCTACGAGCAGTACTTC.

V and J are TRBV4-1 and TRBJ2-3; TRBD2 matches 7 bases. With V trimmed by 6 bases and J by 5 bases, 17 bases remained unmatched. The germline V gene encodes CDR1 MGHRA and CDR2 YSYEKL. This CDR3 has 17 amino acids. The CDR3 DNA reads TGCGCCAGCAGGCGAAGGGTTGGGCGGGAGAAAGGAGATACGCAGTATTTT. It is translated as CASRRRVGREKGDTQYF.